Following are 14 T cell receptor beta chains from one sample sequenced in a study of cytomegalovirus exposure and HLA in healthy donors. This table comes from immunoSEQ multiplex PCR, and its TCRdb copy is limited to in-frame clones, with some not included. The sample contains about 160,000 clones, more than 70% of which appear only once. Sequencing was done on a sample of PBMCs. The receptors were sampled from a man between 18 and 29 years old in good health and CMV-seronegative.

CDR3 sequence (DNA): TGTGCCAGCAGCCAAGTTAGCGGGAGCTCCTACGAGCAGTACTTC. Translating gives CASSQVSGSSYEQYF. The V gene is TRBV14, the J gene TRBJ2-7; 9 bases line up with TRBD2. J lost 0 bases, V lost 1 base, and 1 base had no gene match. Germline loops: CDR1 SGHDN, CDR2 FVKESK. CDR3 length equals 15 residues.

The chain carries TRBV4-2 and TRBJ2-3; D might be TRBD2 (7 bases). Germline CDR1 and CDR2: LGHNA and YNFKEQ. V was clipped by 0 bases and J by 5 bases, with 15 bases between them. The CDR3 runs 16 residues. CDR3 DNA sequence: TGTGCCAGCAGCCAAGATTGGGGGGGGGCAGGAGATACGCAGTATTTT. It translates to CASSQDWGGAGDTQYF.

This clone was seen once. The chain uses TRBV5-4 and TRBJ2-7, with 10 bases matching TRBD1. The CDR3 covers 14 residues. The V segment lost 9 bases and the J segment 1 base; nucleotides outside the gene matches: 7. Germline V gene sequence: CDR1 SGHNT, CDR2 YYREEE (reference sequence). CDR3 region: CATRPGQGSYEQYV. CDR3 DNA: TGTGCCACCCGTCCGGGACAGGGGTCCTACGAGCAGTACGTC.

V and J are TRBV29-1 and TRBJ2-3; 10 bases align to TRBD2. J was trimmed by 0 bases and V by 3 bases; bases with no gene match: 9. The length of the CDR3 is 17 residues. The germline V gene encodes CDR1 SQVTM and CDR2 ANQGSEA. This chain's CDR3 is CSVERTSGWYSTDTQYF. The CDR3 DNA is TGCAGCGTTGAGAGGACTAGCGGCTGGTATAGCACAGATACGCAGTATTTT.

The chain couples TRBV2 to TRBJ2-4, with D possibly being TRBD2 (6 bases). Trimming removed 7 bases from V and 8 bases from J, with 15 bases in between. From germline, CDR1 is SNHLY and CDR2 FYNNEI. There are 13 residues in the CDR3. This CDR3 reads CASNRLATYIQYF. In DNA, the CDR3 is TGTGCCAGCAATCGGCTAGCGACATACATTCAGTACTTC.

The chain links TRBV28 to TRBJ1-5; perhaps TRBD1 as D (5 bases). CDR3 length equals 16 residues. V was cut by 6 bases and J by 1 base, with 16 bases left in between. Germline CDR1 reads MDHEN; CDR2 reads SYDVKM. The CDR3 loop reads CASSLLTARSNQPQHF. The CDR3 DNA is TGTGCCAGCAGCCTATTGACAGCTCGGAGCAATCAGCCCCAGCATTTT.

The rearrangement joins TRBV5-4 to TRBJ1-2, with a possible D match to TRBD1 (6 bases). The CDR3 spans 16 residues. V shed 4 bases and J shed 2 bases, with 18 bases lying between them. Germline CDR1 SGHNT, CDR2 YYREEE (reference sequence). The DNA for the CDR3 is TGTGCCAGCAGCCCGATGGGGGGGGGCGGGAACTATGGCTACACCTTC. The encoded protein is CASSPMGGGGNYGYTF.

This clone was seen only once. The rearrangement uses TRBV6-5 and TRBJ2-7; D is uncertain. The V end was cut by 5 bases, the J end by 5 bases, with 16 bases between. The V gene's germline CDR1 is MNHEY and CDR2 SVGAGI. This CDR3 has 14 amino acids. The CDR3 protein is CASSLGRSMNEQYV. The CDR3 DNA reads TGTGCCAGCAGTCTCGGCAGGTCAATGAACGAGCAGTACGTC.

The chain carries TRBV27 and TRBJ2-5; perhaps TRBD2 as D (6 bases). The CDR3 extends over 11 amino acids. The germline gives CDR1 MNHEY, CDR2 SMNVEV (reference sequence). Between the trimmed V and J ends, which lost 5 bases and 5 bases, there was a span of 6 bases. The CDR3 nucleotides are TGTGCCAGCAGTGGGGGGGAGACCCAGTACTTC. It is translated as CASSGGETQYF.

CDR3 nucleotide sequence: TGTGCCAGCAGTTTACCCCAAGCGGGAGCGGGGGGATACGAGCAGTACTTC. This encodes CASSLPQAGAGGYEQYF. The chain employs TRBV28 and TRBJ2-7; TRBD2 matches at 9 bases. V shed 2 bases and J 4 bases; nucleotides not matched to a gene: 12. The CDR3 totals 17 residues. Germline V lookup: CDR1 MDHEN, CDR2 SYDVKM.

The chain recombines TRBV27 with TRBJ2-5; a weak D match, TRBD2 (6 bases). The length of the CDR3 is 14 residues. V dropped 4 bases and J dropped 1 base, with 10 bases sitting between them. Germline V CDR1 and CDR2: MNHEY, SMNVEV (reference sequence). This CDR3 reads CASSWRGVQETQYF. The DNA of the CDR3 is TGTGCCAGCAGTTGGCGGGGAGTCCAAGAGACCCAGTACTTC.

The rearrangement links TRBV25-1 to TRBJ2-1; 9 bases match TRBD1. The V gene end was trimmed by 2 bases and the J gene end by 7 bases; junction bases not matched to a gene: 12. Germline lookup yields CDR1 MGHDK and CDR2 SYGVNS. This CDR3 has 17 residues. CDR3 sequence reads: CASSEKERQGVSNEQFF. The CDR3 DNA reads TGTGCCAGCAGTGAAAAAGAGAGACAGGGGGTATCAAATGAGCAGTTCTTC.

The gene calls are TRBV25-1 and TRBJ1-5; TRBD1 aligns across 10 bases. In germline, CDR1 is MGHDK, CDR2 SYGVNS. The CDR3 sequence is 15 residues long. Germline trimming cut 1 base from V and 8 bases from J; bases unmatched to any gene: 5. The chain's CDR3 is CASSESSGTGEPQHF. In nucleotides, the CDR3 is TGTGCCAGCAGTGAATCGTCCGGGACAGGGGAGCCCCAGCATTTT.

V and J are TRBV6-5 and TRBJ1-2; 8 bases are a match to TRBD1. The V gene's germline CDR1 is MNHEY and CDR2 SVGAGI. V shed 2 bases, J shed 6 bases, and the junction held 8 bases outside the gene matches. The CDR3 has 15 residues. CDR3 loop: CASSYARPGGDGYTF. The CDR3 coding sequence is TGTGCCAGCAGTTACGCCCGGCCAGGGGGCGATGGCTACACCTTC.